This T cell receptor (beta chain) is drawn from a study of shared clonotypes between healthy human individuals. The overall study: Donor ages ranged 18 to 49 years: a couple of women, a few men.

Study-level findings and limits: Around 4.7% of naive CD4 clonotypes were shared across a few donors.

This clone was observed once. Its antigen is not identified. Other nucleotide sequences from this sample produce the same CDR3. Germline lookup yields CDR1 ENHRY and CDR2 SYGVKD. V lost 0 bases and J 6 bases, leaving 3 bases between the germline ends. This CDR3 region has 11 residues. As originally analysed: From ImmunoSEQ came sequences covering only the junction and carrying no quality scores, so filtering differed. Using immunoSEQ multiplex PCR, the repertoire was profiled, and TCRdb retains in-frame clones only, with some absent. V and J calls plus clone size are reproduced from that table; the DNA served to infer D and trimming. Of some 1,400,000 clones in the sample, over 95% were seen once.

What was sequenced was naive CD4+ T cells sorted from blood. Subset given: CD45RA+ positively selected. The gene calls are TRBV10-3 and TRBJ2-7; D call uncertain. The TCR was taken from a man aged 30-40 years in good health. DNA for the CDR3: TGTGCCATCAGTGAGTCTGGCGAGCAGTACTTC. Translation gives CAISESGEQYF.